Listed below are T cell receptor beta chains from one sample, sequenced in a study of blood T cell repertoires in COVID-19. Sequencing was performed with immunoSEQ multiplex PCR; in TCRdb, only in-frame clones are kept and a portion is missing. In the table there are around 260,000 clones, 83% of which are singletons. Sequencing was performed on peripheral blood. The receptor source for this set is a woman between 50 and 59 years old who had recovered from COVID-19. The CDR3 runs from the conserved cysteine through the conserved F or W. D genes are given only for firm matches. Clone sizes are given selectively: once, few, many, or a class where the clone is expanded.

NA	TRBV29-1	many	TRBJ1-1	CSVRRTDYTEAFF	TGCAGCGTCCGCCGAACAGATTACACTGAAGCTTTCTTT
TRBD2	TRBV12-3/TRBV12-4	NA	TRBJ2-7	CASSTLAEYEQYF	TGTGCCAGCAGTACCCTAGCGGAATACGAGCAGTACTTC
TRBD1	TRBV7-8	NA	TRBJ2-7	CASSPRDRASYEQYF	TGTGCCAGCAGCCCCCGGGACAGAGCGTCCTACGAGCAGTACTTC
TRBD2	TRBV7-3	NA	TRBJ2-3	CASSFLGTRMDTQYF	TGTGCCAGCAGCTTCCTCGGGACTAGGATGGATACGCAGTATTTT
TRBD1	TRBV25-1	NA	TRBJ2-3	CASSESGTGEWGTQYF	TGTGCCAGCAGTGAATCCGGGACAGGGGAGTGGGGTACGCAGTATTTT
NA	TRBV29-1	NA	TRBJ1-2	CSVQQTSSGYTF	TGCAGCGTTCAACAGACATCCTCTGGCTACACCTTC
NA	TRBV19	NA	TRBJ1-6	CASSIVGHRGSPLHF	TGTGCCAGTAGTATAGTTGGCCACCGTGGTTCACCCCTCCACTTT
NA	TRBV9	NA	TRBJ2-3	CASRRTAADTQYF	TGTGCCAGCCGTCGGACAGCTGCAGATACGCAGTATTTT
NA	TRBV21-1	NA	TRBJ1-5	CASSKRPGQGVQPQHF	TGTGCCAGCAGCAAAAGGCCCGGACAGGGGGTGCAGCCCCAGCATTTT
TRBD1	TRBV27	NA	TRBJ2-4	CASSSGGKGNIQYF	TGTGCCAGCAGTTCAGGGGGTAAGGGCAACATTCAGTACTTC
NA	TRBV19	NA	TRBJ1-1	CASRGGGFRTEAFF	TGTGCCAGTCGTGGGGGGGGGTTTAGGACTGAAGCTTTCTTT
TRBD2	TRBV7-2	NA	TRBJ2-7	CASSTSIVPGLDEQYF	TGTGCCAGCAGCACGTCAATAGTCCCGGGACTAGACGAGCAGTACTTC
NA	TRBV12-3/TRBV12-4	NA	TRBJ1-2	CASTTGSYGYTF	TGTGCCAGCACGACAGGTTCTTATGGCTACACCTTC
NA	TRBV19	NA	TRBJ1-3	CASSLAGNTIYF	TGTGCCAGTAGTCTCGCTGGAAACACCATATATTTT
TRBD1	TRBV13	NA	TRBJ1-6	CASSRASRTGSPLIHSPLHF	TGTGCCAGCAGCAGGGCCTCTCGGACAGGGTCACCTCTGATACATTCACCCCTCCACTTT
TRBD1	TRBV6-5	once	TRBJ1-2	CASSYGQGAFYGYTF	TGTGCCAGCAGTTACGGACAGGGGGCTTTCTATGGCTACACCTTC
NA	TRBV5-4	NA	TRBJ2-2	CASSLAVSGTGELFF	TGTGCCAGCAGCTTGGCCGTTAGCGGCACCGGGGAGCTGTTTTTT
NA	TRBV6-5	once	TRBJ1-5	CASSYSGLGNQPQHF	TGTGCCAGCAGTTACTCAGGACTTGGCAATCAGCCCCAGCATTTT
TRBD2	TRBV4-2	NA	TRBJ2-3	CASSPRQTSGGTTDTQYF	TGTGCCAGCAGCCCCCGGCAGACTAGCGGGGGGACCACAGATACGCAGTATTTT
NA	TRBV2	NA	TRBJ2-7	CASSEGAFSYEQYF	TGTGCCAGCAGTGAAGGGGCTTTTTCCTACGAGCAGTACTTC
NA	TRBV7-3	once	TRBJ1-1	CASSLRVGSKRTEAFF	TGTGCCAGCAGCTTAAGGGTAGGATCAAAGCGGACTGAAGCTTTCTTT
TRBD1	TRBV7-9	few	TRBJ1-2	CASSPTGDRGRGEYGYTF	TGTGCCAGCAGCCCGACGGGGGACAGGGGGCGCGGGGAGTATGGCTACACCTTC
NA	TRBV24-1	NA	TRBJ2-7	CATSDSGTYEQYF	TGTGCCACCAGTGATTCGGGAACTTACGAGCAGTACTTC